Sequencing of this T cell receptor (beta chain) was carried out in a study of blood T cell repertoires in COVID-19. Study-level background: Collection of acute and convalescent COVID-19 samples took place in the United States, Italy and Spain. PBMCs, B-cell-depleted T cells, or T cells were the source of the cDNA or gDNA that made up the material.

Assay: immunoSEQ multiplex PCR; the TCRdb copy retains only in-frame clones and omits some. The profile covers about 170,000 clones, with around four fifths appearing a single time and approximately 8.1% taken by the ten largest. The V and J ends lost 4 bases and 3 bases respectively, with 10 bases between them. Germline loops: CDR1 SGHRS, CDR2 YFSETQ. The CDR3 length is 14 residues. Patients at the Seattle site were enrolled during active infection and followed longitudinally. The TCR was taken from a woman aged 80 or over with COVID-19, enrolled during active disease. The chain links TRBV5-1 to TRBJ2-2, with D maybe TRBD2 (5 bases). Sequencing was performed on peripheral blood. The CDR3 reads CASSREFDTGELFF. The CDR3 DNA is TGCGCCAGCAGCAGGGAGTTTGACACCGGGGAGCTGTTTTTT.